This TCR beta chain was identified in a study of cytomegalovirus exposure and HLA in healthy donors (dated by TCRdb to about 2017). General notes on the study: In an earlier analysis of under 750 of the donors, 250 to 300 Gb of sequence data and 100 million or so unique TCR beta sequences from roughly 200 million T cells were reported. An early release covering 500 to 750 HLA-typed donors comprised around 300 gigabases of sequencing data and 65 million to 100 million unique TCR sequences. Among the roughly 410 genotyped donors, roughly 80% belonged to the genetic ancestry cluster associated with self-reported Caucasian donors. The study aimed to test whether cataloging public T cell receptors could reveal signatures of past pathogen exposure. The study used immunosequencing to profile the T cell repertoires of 670 or so subjects and linked those repertoires to cytomegalovirus serostatus. In addition to the first cohort of approximately 670 subjects, a separate validation cohort of 130 or so different subjects was used. The study combined high-throughput TCR immunosequencing, statistical association of individual TCRs with disease status, and machine learning to predict cytomegalovirus infection status. In a later analysis, previously published TCR beta repertoires from roughly 710 donors were re-analyzed and high-resolution HLA genotyping was added so that TCR occurrence patterns could be studied. In the later analysis, no new phenotypic data were used to find candidate immune exposures; instead, reliance was placed on TCR beta sequences and their occurrence across donors. To decide whether each TCR beta V gene segment behaved as functional or pseudogenic, an earlier analysis of approximately 590 of the donors relied on high-throughput TCR beta sequencing. Donor age, sex, ethnicity and CMV serostatus were collected together with the repertoire data. In a later genetic analysis, genome-wide SNP genotypes for about 55% of the 666 donors were used, and that subset was treated as a discovery cohort. All discovery cohort repertoires had been generated using a single sequencing platform. Both class I and class II loci were covered by HLA typing, at four-digit resolution. Typing coverage differed by locus: A, B, C, DRB1 and DQB1 were typed in about 620-640 donors, DQA1 in around 500, DPA1 in 600 to 610, and DPB1 in approximately 450. A few DR-DQ haplotypes were treated as single units for association and clustering because of strong linkage in the cohort. Among 398 genotyped donors of the cohort, an average of approximately 230,000 unique TCR beta nucleotide sequences were sequenced per donor, around 20% of them non-productive.

Results the study describes overall, beyond this receptor: V-gene and J-gene trimming of TCR beta chains was associated with a missense DCLRE1C variant in a later genetic analysis, and the association was replicated in an independent cohort. Only TCR beta chains were sequenced in this cohort, and the absence of alpha or paired-chain data limited detectable features. A few of the identified cytomegalovirus-associated TCR beta chains were confirmed in vitro to be specific for cytomegalovirus antigens. For the cohort, immune exposure information was limited to CMV serostatus. The study listed 150 to 200 TCR beta chains as associated with cytomegalovirus. The 87-base-pair reads could not distinguish some IMGT-functional V segments, including TRBV6-2 and TRBV6-3, so those segments were excluded. Because counts were too low, around 18 rarely observed V segments, including chromosome 9 orphons, were left out of the earlier analysis of a few hundred of the donors. Compared with equally common non-associated chains, HLA-associated TCR beta chains in a later analysis were more clonally expanded and had lower generation probabilities. Most TCR sequences were observed very rarely across donors, whereas some public TCRs were present in many individuals. The presence/absence analyses assumed that sequencing depth was roughly uniform across donors, and that assumption may not be true. A further reported finding was that TCR beta sequences accurately predicted the HLA-A and HLA-B alleles for most subjects in the first cohort. An earlier analysis of roughly 570 of the donors showed that most TCR beta V segments appeared in productive rearrangements either about 87% or about 30% of the time, which broadly matched IMGT annotations. Linkage disequilibrium might explain the correlated functional status among segregating V segments, but an unknown experimental factor could not be ruled out. A later analysis associated 16,951 TCR beta sequences with specific HLA alleles at a false discovery rate of 0.05. Compared with the roughly 700-donor mean, donors in an Asian-associated ancestry cluster had fewer N-insertions in productive TCRs, according to a later genetic analysis. When HLA alleles, especially DR and DQ, strongly co-occurred, attributing TCR associations to individual alleles was difficult. The authors suggested that the approach could potentially be extended to other disease states and immunological phenotypes. HLA typing was unavailable for some donors at each locus, so association tests used only the typed subset. Several of the top co-occurrence clusters appeared to be linked to parvovirus B19, influenza, CMV and Epstein-Barr virus, according to a later analysis. Most CMV-associated TCR beta chains appeared to be HLA-restricted in a later analysis, and the HLA associations seemed to be driven largely by CMV exposure. A group of highly shared sequence variants was considered likely to be a technical artifact of the sequencing pipeline. Cytomegalovirus status was reported to be diagnosed by the classifier with high specificity and sensitivity in both the original and validation cohorts. In a later analysis, TCR association rates were found to vary across HLA loci, with the most associated TCRs seen for DRB1 alleles and the fewest for HLA-C alleles.

A word on this clone: Its antigen target is currently unknown. Per-base qualities were not stored, and no clone one base away is much larger.

V is pruned by 3 bases and J by 4 bases, leaving 4 bases of the junction without a gene match. The CDR3 spans 15 residues, from the cysteine through the phenylalanine. The CDR3 DNA has 45 bases and is translated from base 1. Via the germline V gene (reference sequence), CDR1 is MNHEY and CDR2 SMNVEV. The cohort consisted of 650 to 700 healthy bone marrow donors. Cohort members were all nominally healthy when sampled, although unrecorded immune exposures were likely present. The donor was CMV seronegative and belonged to the group of around 350 seronegative cohort members. A peripheral blood sample was provided by each donor, and peripheral blood mononuclear cells were used for TCR beta sequencing. Genomic DNA was extracted from the blood cell samples with the Qiagen DNeasy Blood Extraction Kit. Preparation of the library involved the immunoSEQ multiplex PCR assay. For the multiplex PCR, a mixture combining 60 forward primers for TCR Vbeta segments and 13 reverse primers for TCR Jbeta segments was used. Amplification of the CDR3 region of rearranged TCR beta genes was performed with a multiplex PCR assay on genomic DNA. The amplified TCR beta libraries were sequenced on the Illumina HiSeq System as 87-base-pair reads. In the source study's methods: A later analysis tallied tens of millions of unique TCR beta chains across the 666 repertoires, and 10 million to 11 million of those chains were shared by two or more donors. A nearest-neighbor algorithm error-corrected the raw reads and collapsed the reads into unique sequences, merging closely related sequences to remove PCR and sequencing errors. V, D and J gene segments were assigned by aligning CDR3 sequences to IMGT reference sequences. For a sequence to be retained, at least a six-nucleotide match to both a V gene segment and a J gene segment was required. Rearrangements were classified as productive when the CDR3 lacked stop codons and remained in frame with V and J, and all other rearrangements were classified as non-productive. Following IMGT convention, CDR3 was defined as the stretch from the second conserved V-encoded cysteine to the conserved J-encoded phenylalanine. The earlier analysis of roughly 590 of the donors excluded any sequence lacking an unambiguous match to a single V gene segment. In an earlier analysis of almost 600 of the donors, a V segment was called functional when productive rearrangements were above 56.7%, and segregating when the standard deviation between donors exceeded 5%. A statistical classification framework was built for diagnosing cytomegalovirus status from the catalog of TCR beta chain sequences. In a later analysis, TCR nucleotide sequences were compared against IMGT/GENE-DB human TR gene sequences so that V and J genes could be assigned. The TCRdist pipeline was used in a later analysis to assign CDR3 sequences and most-parsimonious VDJ recombination scenarios. A later analysis defined each TCR beta chain by its CDR3 amino acid sequence plus V-gene family, and excluded reads lacking a unique V-gene family. To address suspected cross-contamination and a sequencing artifact, a later analysis removed 592 highly shared, low-generation-probability nucleotide sequences. A later analysis calculated a clonal expansion index for each public chain from normalized within-repertoire ranks of inferred template counts. A later analysis computed generation probabilities with a VDJ recombination model fitted to out-of-frame rearrangements, and checked the results against IGoR. A later analysis scored TCR-TCR, TCR-HLA and TCR-CMV co-occurrence with hypergeometric tests, applying a repertoire-size bias correction to TCR pairs. A later analysis estimated false discovery rates by permuting HLA or CMV assignments 20 times. A later analysis grouped co-occurring TCRs with DBSCAN, adding TCRdist sequence similarity when clustering within HLA-allele-positive subsets. Repertoires with fewer than 30,000 or more than 120,000 public chains, plus five repertoires with anomalous nucleotide sharing, were excluded from co-occurrence clustering. As stored in TCRdb, this immuneACCESS dataset retains in-frame rearrangements with V and J assigned. A fraction of the clones does not appear; measured against another copy, unresolved V genes explain less than half of the discrepancy, and the remainder lacks a known reason. V and J calls and clone size are as listed in that table; D and trimming were resolved from the DNA. The sample profile shows about 160,000 clones; 86% of them were found once. 1.5% to 2% of the sample is in the top ten clones.

Sequenced material: PBMCs. The chain joins TRBV27 to TRBJ2-1, with 9 middle bases fitting TRBD2. This TCR derives from a woman in her late teens or twenties in good health and CMV-seronegative. CDR3 sequence: CASSLTSGYYNEQFF. The sequenced DNA is TGTGCCAGCAGTTTGACTAGCGGATATTACAATGAGCAGTTCTTC.